Each of the 3 T cell receptor beta chains below was sequenced from the same sample in a study of OX40 agonist ivuxolimab in advanced cancers. Using immunoSEQ multiplex PCR, the repertoire was profiled, and TCRdb retains in-frame clones only, with some absent. The sample has tens of thousands of clones, around 94% seen once. Sequences were derived from CD4+ or CD8+ T cells sorted from blood, sampled in a trial of the OX40 agonist ivuxolimab. The receptors come from an adult with an advanced solid tumor such as melanoma, head and neck, liver or kidney cancer.

This sequence joins TRBV7-8 and TRBJ2-7; D call uncertain. The CDR3 runs 15 residues. V dropped 0 bases and J dropped 3 bases, with 12 bases sitting between them. Per germline, CDR1 SGHVS and CDR2 FQNEAQ. The CDR3 is CASSLATAGDYEQYF. The CDR3 nucleotides are TGTGCCAGCAGCTTAGCTACGGCAGGTGACTACGAGCAGTACTTC.

This rearrangement joins TRBV7-9 to TRBJ2-3; 9 nucleotides match TRBD2. From germline, CDR1 is SEHNR and CDR2 FQNEAQ (reference sequence). V lost 1 base and J lost 10; bases outside the gene matches: 9. This CDR3 region has 15 residues. CDR3 bases: TGTGCCAGCAGCTTAGGTATGGGTAGCGGGAGTGCGCAGTATTTT. Translated, it gives CASSLGMGSGSAQYF.

V gene TRBV6-5 combines with J gene TRBJ2-7; no definite D call. V was clipped by 4 bases and J by 6 bases, with 7 bases between them. The CDR3 extends over 11 amino acids. The germline V gene encodes CDR1 MNHEY and CDR2 SVGAGI. Written as DNA, the CDR3 is TGTGCCAGCAGTTCGAATGGCGAGCAGTACTTC. This gives the protein CASSSNGEQYF.